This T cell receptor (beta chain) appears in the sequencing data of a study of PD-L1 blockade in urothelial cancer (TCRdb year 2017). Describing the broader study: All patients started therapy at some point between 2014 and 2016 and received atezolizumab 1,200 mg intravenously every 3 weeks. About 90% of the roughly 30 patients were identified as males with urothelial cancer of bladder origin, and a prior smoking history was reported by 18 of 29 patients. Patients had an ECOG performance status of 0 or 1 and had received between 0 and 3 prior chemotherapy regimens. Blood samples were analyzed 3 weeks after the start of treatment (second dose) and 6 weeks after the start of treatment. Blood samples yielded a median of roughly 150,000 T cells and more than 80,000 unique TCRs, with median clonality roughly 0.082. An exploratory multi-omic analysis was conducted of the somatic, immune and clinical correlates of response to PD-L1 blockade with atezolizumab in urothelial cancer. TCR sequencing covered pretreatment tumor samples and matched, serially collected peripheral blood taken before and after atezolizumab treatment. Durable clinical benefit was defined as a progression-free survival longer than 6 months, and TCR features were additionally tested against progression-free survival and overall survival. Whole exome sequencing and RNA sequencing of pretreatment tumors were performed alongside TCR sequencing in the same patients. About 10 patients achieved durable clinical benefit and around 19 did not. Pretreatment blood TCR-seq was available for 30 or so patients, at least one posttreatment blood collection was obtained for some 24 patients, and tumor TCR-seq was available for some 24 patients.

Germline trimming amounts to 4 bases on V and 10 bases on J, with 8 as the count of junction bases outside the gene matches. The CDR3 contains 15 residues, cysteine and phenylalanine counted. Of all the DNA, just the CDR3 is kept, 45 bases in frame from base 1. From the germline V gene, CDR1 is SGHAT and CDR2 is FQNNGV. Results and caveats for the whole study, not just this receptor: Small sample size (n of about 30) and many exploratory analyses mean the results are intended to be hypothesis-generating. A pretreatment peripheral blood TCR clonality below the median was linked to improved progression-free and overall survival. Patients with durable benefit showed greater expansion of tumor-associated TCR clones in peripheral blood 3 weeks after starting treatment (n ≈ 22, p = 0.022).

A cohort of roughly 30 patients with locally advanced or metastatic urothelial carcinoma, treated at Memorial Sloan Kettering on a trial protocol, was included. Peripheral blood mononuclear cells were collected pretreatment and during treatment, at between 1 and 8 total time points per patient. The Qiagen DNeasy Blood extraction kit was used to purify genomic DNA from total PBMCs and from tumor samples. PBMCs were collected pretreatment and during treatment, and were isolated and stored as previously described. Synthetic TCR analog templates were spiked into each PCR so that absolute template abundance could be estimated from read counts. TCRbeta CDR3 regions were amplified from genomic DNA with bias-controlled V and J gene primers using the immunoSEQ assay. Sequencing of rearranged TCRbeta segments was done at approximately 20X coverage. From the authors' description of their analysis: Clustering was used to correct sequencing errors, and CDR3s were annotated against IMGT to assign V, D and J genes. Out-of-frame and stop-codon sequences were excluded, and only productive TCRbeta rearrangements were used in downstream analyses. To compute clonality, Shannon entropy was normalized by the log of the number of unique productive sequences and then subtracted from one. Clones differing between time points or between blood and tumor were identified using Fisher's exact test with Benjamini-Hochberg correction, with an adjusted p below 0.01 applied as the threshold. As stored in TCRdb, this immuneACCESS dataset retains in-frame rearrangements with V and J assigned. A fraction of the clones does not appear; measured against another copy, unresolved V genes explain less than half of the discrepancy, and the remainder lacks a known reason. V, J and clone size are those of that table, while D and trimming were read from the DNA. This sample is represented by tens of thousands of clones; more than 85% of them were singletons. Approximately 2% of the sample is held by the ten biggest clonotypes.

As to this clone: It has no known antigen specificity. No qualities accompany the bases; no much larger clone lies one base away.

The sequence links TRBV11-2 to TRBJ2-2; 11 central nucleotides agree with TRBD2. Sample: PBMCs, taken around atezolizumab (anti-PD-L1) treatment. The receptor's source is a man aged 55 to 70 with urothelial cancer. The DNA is TGTGCCAGCAGCTCCAGACTAGCGGGGCCCCAGGAGCTGTTTTTT. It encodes CASSSRLAGPQELFF.